The 2 T cell receptor beta chains reported below all come from one sample, sequenced in a study of T cell responses to AZD1222 COVID-19 vaccine (dated by TCRdb to the early 2020s). The library came from the immunoSEQ multiplex PCR assay. TCRdb provides this immuneACCESS table in a form limited to in-frame rearrangements. Some clones are lacking; in checked studies, under half of them reflect an unresolved V gene, and why the rest are absent is not known. This sample lists roughly 100,000 clones; 89% were detected once. Over 35% of the sample belongs to the ten largest clones. According to the study, the label for this sample's time point signals: about 28 days (+/-7) after the second vaccine dose. The material was peripheral blood, obtained 28 days after the second AZD1222 dose. The receptors here all came from an adult who received the AZD1222 COVID-19 vaccine.

The V and J genes are TRBV14 and TRBJ2-7; D remains ambiguous. The CDR3 is made up of 13 amino acids. Germline assignment: CDR1 SGHDN and CDR2 FVKESK. The V gene lost 0 bases and the J gene lost 6 bases, with 9 bases spanning the gap. CDR3 coding DNA: TGTGCCAGCAGCCAAGATTTAAGGTCCGAGCAGTACTTC. This codes for CASSQDLRSEQYF.

The rearrangement joins TRBV14 to TRBJ2-1; a possible D gene is TRBD2 (6 bases). Germline V gene data show CDR1 as SGHDN and CDR2 as FVKESK. V was trimmed by 4 bases and J by 6 bases, leaving 22 bases between them. The CDR3 runs 17 residues. The CDR3 spells CASSPSFGEARGNEQFF. The DNA of the CDR3 is TGTGCCAGCAGCCCCTCCTTTGGGGAGGCAAGGGGCAATGAGCAGTTCTTC.